This T cell receptor (beta chain) stems from a study of CD4+ T cells in melanoma. Study-wide results and limits: Reportedly, melanoma neoantigen-specific CD4+ T cells showed varied differentiation states.

Per germline, CDR1 SGHRS and CDR2 YFSETQ. The V gene end was trimmed by 9 bases and the J gene end by 5 bases; junction bases not matched to a gene: 7. The CDR3 totals 13 residues. Of note for this clone: Its antigen is currently unknown.

Repertoires were generated with immunoSEQ multiplex PCR, while TCRdb's copy carries only in-frame clones and drops some. The sample holds about 10,000 clones, around two thirds seen once. This sequence was found in a human donor with melanoma. Input material: cells from a culture (not recorded whether cultured in vitro). This chain uses TRBV5-1 with TRBJ2-4, with TRBD1 identical over 8 bases. CDR3 amino acids: CANRRTGQNIQYF. CDR3 DNA: TGCGCCAACAGGCGGACAGGGCAAAACATTCAGTACTTC.